The 24 T cell receptor beta chains in this list originate from one sample, sequenced in a study of Graves' ophthalmopathy and Graves' hyperthyroidism. RNA transcripts were the template, and TCR beta CDR3 regions were amplified from them. First-round RT-PCR relied on HTBI primers, and a second-round multiplex PCR came next. TCRdb analysed the multiplex PCR reads with MiXCR anew, one entry per CDR3 protein. The sample consists of 900,000 to 1,200,000 distinct CDR3 sequences, about two fifths of them appearing once. The sequenced sample consisted of peripheral blood or thyroid tissue (not recorded which). These receptor sequences come from an adult man with Graves' hyperthyroidism.

In this sample, this clonotype turned up many times. J is TRBJ1-5 and V is TRBV9; TRBD1 is a possible D gene (5 bases). The CDR3 runs 15 residues. CDR1 is SGDLS and CDR2 is YYNGEE in the germline V gene. V shed 4 bases and J shed 2 bases, with 13 bases lying between them. This CDR3 is CASSRGPGGNQPQHF. The CDR3 nucleotides read TGTGCCAGCAGCAGGGGACCGGGTGGCAATCAGCCCCAGCATTTT.

This clonotype has more than one count but fewer than ten. One junction end does not reproduce the germline sequence, and a read error may be involved. CDR3 nucleotides: TGTGCCAGCAGTTCCCTTCTCCTACCAGTTGAGGAGCAGTACTTC. Protein sequence: CASSSLLLPVEEQYF. The chain carries TRBV10-2 and TRBJ2-7, with D unclear. Germline-derived CDR1 and CDR2 are WSHSY and SAAADI. This CDR3 comprises 15 residues.

There are many counts of this clonotype. The chain recombines TRBV7-9 with TRBJ1-1; TRBD1 agrees at 7 bases. CDR1 is SEHNR and CDR2 is FQNEAQ in the germline V gene (reference sequence). With 5 bases clipped from V and 11 bases from J, the junction kept 17 bases outside the gene matches. The CDR3 contains 15 residues. The CDR3 DNA reads TGTGCCAGCAGCCTATCATCGACAGGGCGAGGGGGGGCTTTCTTT. Translated, it gives CASSLSSTGRGGAFF. The entire variable domain, with the rest obtained from reference TRBV7-9 and TRBJ1-1, is as follows: DTGVSQNPRHKITKRGQNVTFRCDPISEHNRLYWYRQTLGQGPEFLTYFQNEAQLEKSRLLSDRFSAERPKGSFSTLEIQRTEQGDSAMYLCASSLSSTGRGGAFFGQGTRLTVV.

V is TRBV2 and J is TRBJ1-1; no reliable D call. With 5 bases removed from V and 6 bases from J, the gap between germline ends came to 13 bases. CDR1 and CDR2 (germline): SNHLY, FYNNEI. This CDR3 comprises 13 residues. This CDR3 reads CASSREPLPEAFF. CDR3 nucleotide sequence: TGTGCCAGCAGTCGGGAACCACTTCCTGAAGCTTTCTTT.

This chain joins TRBV5-1 and TRBJ2-7; weak D call: TRBD2 (5 bases). Germline-derived CDR1 and CDR2 are SGHRS and YFSETQ. The V end was cut by 4 bases, the J end by 0 bases, with 17 bases between. The CDR3 runs to 16 residues. CDR3 region: CASSPGSGRSSYEQYF. The DNA of the CDR3 is TGCGCCAGCAGCCCGGGGTCCGGACGAAGCTCCTACGAGCAGTACTTC.

For this clonotype: Since a much larger clone is just one base distant, this may be a read error. V usage is TRBV20-1 and J usage is TRBJ2-6; D is possibly TRBD1 (6 bases). CDR3 size: 14 residues. Germline-derived CDR1 and CDR2 are DFQATT and SNEGSKA (reference sequence). The CDR3 region is CRGHSSPGANVLTF. The CDR3 DNA reads TGCAGGGGACATTCCTCCCCTGGGGCCAACGTCCTGACTTTC.

This clonotype was detected many times. The chain carries TRBV7-2 and TRBJ1-2; D gene unclear. V lost 7 bases and J 4 bases, leaving 7 bases between the germline ends. From germline, CDR1 is SGHTA and CDR2 FQGNSA. The CDR3 is made up of 11 amino acids. The CDR3 DNA sequence: TGTGCCAGCACCGGGGTCTATGGCTACACCTTC. This gives the protein CASTGVYGYTF.

As regards this clonotype: At one end the junction does not follow the germline gene, possibly because of a read error. This chain links TRBV15 with TRBJ2-7; 8 bases agree with TRBD1. This CDR3 is 16 amino acids long. Germline CDR1 LNHNV, CDR2 YYDKDF (reference sequence). The DNA for the CDR3 is TGTGCCGCCAGCAGCCCAGGACAGGGAGGACAATACGAGCAGTACTTC. Protein: CAASSPGQGGQYEQYF.

The chain combines TRBV6-4 with TRBJ1-2, with TRBD1 identical over 8 bases. The V gene end was trimmed by 3 bases and the J gene end by 7 bases; junction bases not matched to a gene: 4. The germline CDR1 and CDR2 sequences are MRHNA and SNTAGT. The CDR3 consists of 13 residues. The CDR3 reads CASSEGQAGGYTF. The CDR3 bases are TGTGCCAGCAGTGAGGGACAGGCGGGTGGCTACACCTTC.

V usage is TRBV4-1 and J usage is TRBJ1-6; D remains ambiguous. V was pared by 3 bases and J by 9 bases, with 18 bases between. CDR3 size: 16 residues. Germline lookup yields CDR1 MGHRA and CDR2 YSYEKL. Here the CDR3 DNA reads TGCGCCAGCAGCCATGATTCCGGGGTTAATCGTTCACCCCTCCACTTT. Protein product: CASSHDSGVNRSPLHF.

The rearrangement uses TRBV7-2 and TRBJ2-5, with D possibly TRBD1 on 6 matching bases. The DNA end is a closer match to TRBJ2-7, so the J assignment may be wrong. Looked up from germline, CDR1 is SGHTA and CDR2 is FQGNSA. The CDR3 spans 15 residues. The CDR3 coding sequence is TGTGCCAGCAGCTTAGCGCTGGGACACTTCTACGAGCAGTACTTC. This encodes CASSLALGHFYEQYF.

This clonotype was recorded at least ten times. The chain employs TRBV29-1 and TRBJ1-1, with TRBD1 as a possible D gene (5 bases). Germline V gene data show CDR1 as SQVTM and CDR2 as ANQGSEA. CDR3 length: 13 amino acids. Deletions cut 7 bases from V and 0 bases from J, with 12 bases between. In nucleotides, the CDR3 is TGCAGCGCCGGGACCGAGATGAACACTGAAGCTTTCTTT. Protein product: CSAGTEMNTEAFF.

The rearrangement uses TRBV10-3 and TRBJ2-6, with no clear D. Between the trimmed V and J ends, which lost 0 bases and 0 bases, there was a span of 3 bases. CDR1 and CDR2 (germline): ENHRY, SYGVKD. The CDR3 loop spans 15 amino acids. This chain's CDR3 is CAISESNSGANVLTF. DNA for the CDR3: TGTGCCATCAGTGAGTCGAACTCTGGGGCCAACGTCCTGACTTTC.

This clonotype was counted at least ten times. The chain employs TRBV6-1 and TRBJ1-1, with D unclear. The CDR3 loop spans 12 amino acids. Germline V gives CDR1 MNHNS, CDR2 SASEGT. Between the trimmed V and J ends, which lost 5 bases and 4 bases, there was a span of 8 bases. The CDR3 nucleotides are TGTGCCAGCAGTCGACTGTTCACTGAAGCTTTCTTT. Encoded protein: CASSRLFTEAFF.

This clonotype was observed many times. V gene TRBV24-1 combines with J gene TRBJ1-5, with 11 bases matching TRBD1. The ends lost 3 bases at V and 6 bases at J; junction bases unmatched: 3. The CDR3 has 15 residues. Germline loops: CDR1 KGHDR, CDR2 SFDVKD. The CDR3 reads CATSDRTGGGQPQHF. DNA of the CDR3: TGTGCCACCAGTGATCGGACAGGGGGCGGTCAGCCCCAGCATTTT.

This clonotype was counted ten times or more. The V gene is TRBV7-9, the J gene TRBJ2-7; TRBD2 aligns across 10 bases. Unmatched junction bases numbered 3, after V lost 1 base and J lost 3 bases. Germline CDR1 reads SEHNR; CDR2 reads FQNEAQ (reference sequence). This CDR3 is 15 amino acids long. CDR3 sequence: CASSLGASGSYEQYF. The DNA of the CDR3 is TGTGCCAGCAGCTTAGGGGCTAGCGGGAGCTACGAGCAGTACTTC.

Concerning this clonotype: An end of the junction does not agree with germline; a read error may underlie this. The J gene is TRBJ1-5, the V gene TRBV10-2, with D tentatively TRBD1 (5 bases). CDR1 and CDR2 (germline): WSHSY, SAAADI. This CDR3 spans 13 amino acids. CDR3 protein: CAGSSTDNQPQHF. CDR3 bases: TGTGCCGGCTCATCGACAGACAATCAGCCCCAGCATTTT.

This clonotype was detected only a few times. The V and J genes are TRBV19 and TRBJ2-7; 11 bases are shared with TRBD1. There are 15 residues in the CDR3. The germline CDR1 and CDR2 sequences are LNHDA and SQIVND (reference sequence). The V and J ends lost 3 bases and 9 bases, in that order; junction bases with no gene match: 10. The CDR3 DNA reads TGTGCCAGTAGTATCTCCTGGACAGGGGGCGCCGCGCAGTACTTC. Translated: CASSISWTGGAAQYF. Based on the CDR3 plus reference TRBV19 and TRBJ2-7, the full variable domain is DGGITQSPKYLFRKEGQNVTLSCEQNLNHDAMYWYRQDPGQGLRLIYYSQIVNDFQKGDIAEGYSVSREKKESFPLTVTSAQKNPTAFYLCASSISWTGGAAQYFGPGTRLTVT.

This clonotype has a single count. The V call is TRBV20-1, the J call TRBJ1-2; 9 bases line up with TRBD1. This CDR3 region has 12 residues. V lost 6 bases and J lost 10; bases outside the gene matches: 9. Per the germline V gene, CDR1 is DFQATT and CDR2 is SNEGSKA (reference sequence). DNA of the CDR3: TGCAGTGCCGGCAGGGACAGGGTCGTCTACACCTTC. It encodes CSAGRDRVVYTF.

The chain recombines TRBV11-3 with TRBJ1-5; D remains unclear. CDR1 SGHNT and CDR2 YENEEA come from the germline V gene. V shed 0 bases and J shed 6 bases, with 6 bases lying between them. CDR3 length: 13 residues. CDR3 sequence: CASSLELLQPQHF. The CDR3, as DNA: TGTGCCAGCAGCTTAGAGTTACTTCAGCCCCAGCATTTT.

This clonotype showed up many times. This sequence joins TRBV20-1 and TRBJ2-7, with TRBD1 identical over 7 bases. There are 14 residues in the CDR3. J gave up 3 bases and V 0 bases, and 5 bases lay outside the gene matches. Germline CDR1 and CDR2: DFQATT and SNEGSKA (reference sequence). The CDR3 reads CSARDLGQFYEQYF. CDR3 sequence (DNA): TGCAGTGCTAGAGATTTGGGACAGTTCTACGAGCAGTACTTC.

The chain carries TRBV25-1 and TRBJ2-7; the match to TRBD2 covers 10 bases. This CDR3 spans 19 amino acids. Germline-derived CDR1 and CDR2 are MGHDK and SYGVNS. The V segment lost 5 bases and the J segment 2 bases; nucleotides outside the gene matches: 18. The CDR3 loop reads CASSYPGLARTKKPYEQYF. Written as DNA, the CDR3 is TGTGCCAGCAGTTACCCGGGACTAGCGAGGACAAAAAAACCCTACGAGCAGTACTTC.

There are many counts of this clonotype. The chain employs TRBV9 and TRBJ2-7, with TRBD2 as a possible D gene (5 bases). CDR1 is SGDLS, CDR2 YYNGEE, per germline. V gave up 4 bases and J gave up 2 bases, with 13 bases separating them. The CDR3 runs to 14 residues. CDR3: CASSPMDWTYEQYF. DNA of the CDR3: TGTGCCAGCAGCCCAATGGACTGGACCTACGAGCAGTACTTC.

On this clonotype itself: A much larger clone sits a single nucleotide away, making a read error possible. The chain links TRBV20-1 to TRBJ2-7; 8 positions agree with TRBD2. V gave up 3 bases and J gave up 0 bases; unmatched junction bases: 10. CDR1 is DFQATT, CDR2 SNEGSKA, per germline (reference sequence). The CDR3 is made up of 16 amino acids. In DNA, the CDR3 is TGCAGTGCTAGTGGGACCCTAGCGGGTGCCTCCTACGAGCAGTACTTC. Protein sequence: CSASGTLAGASYEQYF.